This TCR beta chain is from a study of STAT3 mutations in large granular lymphocyte leukemia. About this clone itself: The target antigen is unknown.

Overall study results and limits: Samples missed the first appearance of the clone. In about 30% of the 18 patients, new TCR clonotypes emerged after therapy. Every T-cell large granular lymphocyte leukemia patient had at least one immunodominant TCR beta clonotype.

TCRbeta libraries averaged around 37,000 productive templates per sample. The data were produced by immunoSEQ multiplex PCR, yet TCRdb's version contains in-frame clones alone and is incomplete. Here the sample spans 15,000 to 20,000 clones, just under 85% being singletons. Sequenced: peripheral blood mononuclear cells. The clonotype originates from a man aged 50 or older with T-cell large granular lymphocyte leukemia. Some clones in this sample may be carry-over from other donors' samples.

DNA of the CDR3: TGCAGCGTTGGGGCAGCCTACGAGCAGTACTTC. This translates into CSVGAAYEQYF. V usage is TRBV29-1 and J usage is TRBJ2-7; D ambiguous. The CDR3 covers 11 residues. Between the trimmed V and J ends, which lost 4 bases and 2 bases, there was a span of 6 bases. Germline CDR1 SQVTM, CDR2 ANQGSEA.